The text below deals with one T cell receptor beta chain. The sample comes from a study of cytomegalovirus exposure and HLA in healthy donors. This CDR3 spans 15 amino acids. Between the trimmed V and J ends, which lost 5 bases and 3 bases, there was a span of 15 bases. Germline V gene sequence: CDR1 MNHEY, CDR2 SVGAGI. The PCR made use of 60 Vbeta and 13 Jbeta primers. Some clones are missing from TCRdb's copy, which holds only in-frame ones; the method was immunoSEQ multiplex PCR. This sample yields some 200,000 clones, of which around 80% are seen a single time; about 2.1% belongs to the top ten. The sequenced material came from PBMCs. This TCR was sampled from a woman aged 25 to 39 in good health and CMV-seropositive. This sequence joins TRBV6-5 and TRBJ2-3; TRBD2 might be the D (6 bases). The CDR3 DNA is TGTGCCAGCAGTGTGGTGCAGGGAGGAACAGATACGCAGTATTTT. Amino acid sequence: CASSVVQGGTDTQYF.